Each of the 13 T cell receptor beta chains below was sequenced from the same sample in a study of blood T cell repertoires in COVID-19. The repertoire was sequenced with immunoSEQ multiplex PCR; TCRdb's copy has only in-frame clones and lacks some. The sample holds 35,000 to 45,000 clones, 70% to 90% seen once. The sample taken for sequencing was peripheral blood. All receptors derive from a human donor in a cohort sampled during active COVID-19.

V is TRBV11-2 and J is TRBJ2-1; tentatively, D is TRBD1 (6 bases). The V gene lost 4 bases and the J gene lost 5 bases, with 12 bases spanning the gap. The V gene's germline CDR1 is SGHAT and CDR2 FQNNGV. The CDR3 contains 14 residues. For the CDR3, the DNA is TGTGCCAGCAGCTACGGAGACAGGCACAATGAGCAGTTCTTC. Translating it yields CASSYGDRHNEQFF.

This chain joins TRBV4-2 and TRBJ1-2; TRBD1 aligns across 7 bases. CDR3 size: 15 residues. J gave up 0 bases and V 1 base, and 2 bases lay outside the gene matches. CDR1 and CDR2 (germline): LGHNA, YNFKEQ. DNA of the CDR3: TGTGCCAGCAGCCAAGGAGGGGGCACTAACTATGGCTACACCTTC. It encodes CASSQGGGTNYGYTF.

The J gene is TRBJ2-3, the V gene TRBV30; 7 bases are a match to TRBD2. CDR1 and CDR2 from the germline V gene are GTSNPN and SVGIG (reference sequence). This CDR3 comprises 12 residues. V lost 5 bases, J lost 5 bases, and 4 bases stayed unmatched. The chain's CDR3 is CAWATGGDTQYF. CDR3 DNA: TGTGCCTGGGCTACGGGGGGAGATACGCAGTATTTT.

This rearrangement joins TRBV24-1 to TRBJ2-6; D not resolved. Per germline, CDR1 KGHDR and CDR2 SFDVKD. The V end lost 1 base, the J end lost 2 bases, and 8 bases lay between the germline ends. The CDR3 contains 16 residues. DNA for the CDR3: TGTGCCACCAGTGATTTACCAGGAACTGGGGCCAACGTCCTGACTTTC. Protein: CATSDLPGTGANVLTF.

The J gene is TRBJ1-3, the V gene TRBV30; D perhaps matches TRBD1 (6 bases). This CDR3 has 14 residues. Trimming pared 3 bases from V and 0 bases from J, leaving 9 bases between. CDR1 and CDR2 (germline): GTSNPN, SVGIG (reference sequence). CDR3: CAWRGHNSGNTIYF. CDR3 nucleotide sequence: TGTGCCTGGAGGGGACATAACTCTGGAAACACCATATATTTT.

The chain recombines TRBV4-1 with TRBJ1-6; 8 bases fit TRBD1. V dropped 4 bases and J dropped 14; count of bases not matched to a gene: 13. This CDR3 region has 15 residues. Germline loops: CDR1 MGHRA, CDR2 YSYEKL. The CDR3 here is CASSPLDREAQSLHF. DNA for the CDR3: TGCGCCAGCAGCCCCCTGGACAGGGAGGCCCAGTCCCTCCACTTT.

The chain has TRBV14 and TRBJ2-1; maybe TRBD2 (5 bases). The CDR3 has 14 amino acids. The V end was cut by 0 bases, the J end by 8 bases, with 11 bases between. The germline gives CDR1 SGHDN, CDR2 FVKESK. CDR3 in amino acids: CASSQDLASYEQFF. CDR3 sequence (DNA): TGTGCCAGCAGCCAAGATCTAGCTAGCTATGAGCAGTTCTTC. Based on the CDR3 plus reference TRBV14 and TRBJ2-1, the full variable domain is EAGVTQFPSHSVIEKGQTVTLRCDPISGHDNLYWYRRVMGKEIKFLLHFVKESKQDESGMPNNRFLAERTGGTYSTLKVQPAELEDSGVYFCASSQDLASYEQFFGPGTRLTVL.

The V call is TRBV6-5, the J call TRBJ2-3; D is unclear. This CDR3 region has 12 residues. V dropped 6 bases and J dropped 7 bases, with 11 bases sitting between them. CDR1 MNHEY and CDR2 SVGAGI come from the germline V gene. For the CDR3, the DNA is TGTGCCAGCAGCCGCTTTGAGAATACGCAGTATTTT. Its protein product is CASSRFENTQYF.

CDR3 in amino acids: CASSISSQNYEQYF. The DNA of the CDR3 is TGCGCCAGCAGCATAAGTAGTCAAAACTACGAGCAGTACTTC. This rearrangement joins TRBV5-1 to TRBJ2-7; D unresolved. The CDR3 extends over 14 amino acids. Trimming left V 4 bases short and J 3 bases short, with 14 bases between. Germline V CDR1 and CDR2: SGHRS, YFSETQ.

The V call is TRBV7-9, the J call TRBJ2-7; 7 bases map to TRBD2. J gave up 5 bases and V 5 bases, and 9 bases lay outside the gene matches. Germline V gene lookup returns CDR1 SEHNR and CDR2 FQNEAQ (reference sequence). The CDR3 length is 14 residues. For the CDR3, the DNA is TGTGCCAGCAGCGCCCTGGGGGGGTTGAACGAGCAGTACTTC. This encodes CASSALGGLNEQYF.

This clone was counted a single time. This chain connects TRBV14 to TRBJ2-1, with 15 bases fitting TRBD2. Germline-derived CDR1 and CDR2 are SGHDN and FVKESK. The CDR3 is made up of 15 amino acids. With 4 bases clipped from V and 7 bases from J, the junction kept 2 bases outside the gene matches. The chain's CDR3 is CASSRGTSGRNEQFF. CDR3 coding DNA: TGTGCCAGCAGCCGCGGGACTAGCGGGAGGAATGAGCAGTTCTTC.

This rearrangement joins TRBV7-3 to TRBJ2-3, with 8 bases identical to TRBD2. The CDR3 covers 22 residues. V shed 0 bases and J 0 bases; nucleotides not matched to a gene: 20. CDR1 and CDR2 (germline): SGHTA, FQGTGA. CDR3 loop: CASSLTLFSRGLAGLSTDTQYF. CDR3 sequence (DNA): TGTGCCAGCAGCTTAACCTTGTTTTCCCGGGGGCTAGCGGGCTTGAGCACAGATACGCAGTATTTT.

V is TRBV6-5 and J is TRBJ2-1; a possible D gene is TRBD1 (6 bases). The CDR3 is 15 amino acids. Germline CDR1 reads MNHEY; CDR2 reads SVGAGI. The V and J ends lost 5 bases and 4 bases respectively, with 15 bases between them. The CDR3 spells CASSPPGHSYNEQFF. The DNA for the CDR3 is TGTGCCAGCAGTCCCCCGGGACACAGTTACAATGAGCAGTTCTTC.